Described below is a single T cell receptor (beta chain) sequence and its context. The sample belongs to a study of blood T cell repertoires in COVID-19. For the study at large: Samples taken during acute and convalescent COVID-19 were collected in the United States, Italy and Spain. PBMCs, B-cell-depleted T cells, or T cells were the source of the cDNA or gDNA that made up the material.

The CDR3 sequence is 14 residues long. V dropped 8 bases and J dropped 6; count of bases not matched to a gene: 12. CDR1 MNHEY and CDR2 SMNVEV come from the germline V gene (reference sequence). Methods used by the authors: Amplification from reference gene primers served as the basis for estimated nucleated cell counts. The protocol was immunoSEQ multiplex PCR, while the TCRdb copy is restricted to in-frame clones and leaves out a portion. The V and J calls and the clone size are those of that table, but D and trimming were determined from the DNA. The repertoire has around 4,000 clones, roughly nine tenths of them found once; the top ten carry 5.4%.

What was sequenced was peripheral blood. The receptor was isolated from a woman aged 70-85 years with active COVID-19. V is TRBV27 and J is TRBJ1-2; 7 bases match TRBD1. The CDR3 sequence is CASGEGGGSDGYTF. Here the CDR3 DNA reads TGTGCCAGCGGGGAAGGGGGCGGCTCGGATGGCTACACCTTC.